This T cell receptor (beta chain) came from a study of T cells in localized non-small cell lung cancer. Study-wide results and limits: Tumor showed lower T cell clonality than uninvolved adjacent lung, where it was highest. With higher T cell density in blood came longer overall survival.

Worth noting for this clone: Its antigen is unidentified.

Germline CDR1 is SGHRS and CDR2 is YFSETQ. The CDR3 runs 16 residues. The V end lost 4 bases, the J end lost 4 bases, and 15 bases lay between the germline ends. Sequencing was performed with immunoSEQ multiplex PCR; in TCRdb, only in-frame clones are kept and a portion is missing. The table includes about 19,000 clones, 75% to 95% detected once. The TCR was taken from a male donor aged 60 or older with stage I squamous cell lung carcinoma. The gene calls are TRBV5-1 and TRBJ1-6; maybe TRBD1 (5 bases). Here the sequenced sample was peripheral blood, taken before any cancer treatment. CDR3 DNA: TGCGCCAGCAGCCCTCTGGGGGGGGGATATAATTCACCCCTCCACTTT. Protein sequence: CASSPLGGGYNSPLHF.